Below are 21 T cell receptor beta chains sequenced from a single sample in a study of cytomegalovirus exposure and HLA in healthy donors. PCR was performed using 60 Vbeta and 13 Jbeta primers. Profiling relied on immunoSEQ multiplex PCR, and the TCRdb table lists in-frame clones only, not all of them. This sample has 130,000 or so clones; just under 75% occur once, and the top ten carry approximately 7%. Sample: PBMCs. These receptors all come from a man aged 40-55 years in good health and CMV-seropositive.

V usage is TRBV6-5 and J usage is TRBJ2-7; D is unresolved. The CDR3 is made up of 15 amino acids. Deletions cut 0 bases from V and 3 bases from J, with 12 bases between. Germline CDR1 and CDR2: MNHEY and SVGAGI. The CDR3 bases are TGTGCCAGCAGTTACTCCAGTACGGGTATCTACGAGCAGTACTTC. This gives the protein CASSYSSTGIYEQYF.

This rearrangement joins TRBV5-1 to TRBJ2-7, with 9 nucleotides matching TRBD1. V shed 0 bases, J shed 4 bases, and the junction held 8 bases outside the gene matches. Germline V gene sequence: CDR1 SGHRS, CDR2 YFSETQ. The CDR3 has 16 amino acids. CDR3 bases: TGCGCCAGCAGCTTGGGTGTGGGGACAGGGTATTACGAGCAGTACTTC. Translated, it gives CASSLGVGTGYYEQYF.

This chain links TRBV7-9 with TRBJ2-7, with D maybe TRBD1 (5 bases). This CDR3 is 14 amino acids long. Germline V gene data show CDR1 as SEHNR and CDR2 as FQNEAQ (reference sequence). V was pared by 2 bases and J by 6 bases, with 14 bases between. The CDR3: CASSLSQGITEQYF. CDR3 nucleotides: TGTGCCAGCAGCTTATCCCAGGGTATCACCGAGCAGTACTTC.

This chain joins TRBV2 and TRBJ2-3; 7 bases match TRBD2. In germline, CDR1 is SNHLY, CDR2 FYNNEI. This CDR3 is built from 15 residues. The ends lost 6 bases at V and 2 bases at J; junction bases unmatched: 8. Here the CDR3 DNA reads TGTGCCAGCAGACGGAGCGGGGCCCCCACAGATACGCAGTATTTT. Translating it yields CASRRSGAPTDTQYF. The full variable domain, completed using reference TRBV2 and TRBJ2-3, is EPEVTQTPSHQVTQMGQEVILRCVPISNHLYFYWYRQILGQKVEFLVSFYNNEISEKSEIFDDQFSVERPDGSNFTLKIRSTKLEDSAMYFCASRRSGAPTDTQYFGPGTRLTVL.

This chain connects TRBV10-2 to TRBJ2-7, with 11 positions matching TRBD2. From germline, CDR1 is WSHSY and CDR2 SAAADI. This CDR3 has 15 amino acids. With 10 bases clipped from V and 3 bases from J, the junction kept 11 bases outside the gene matches. CDR3 in DNA: TGCGCCACTACACGATACGGGACTAGCGGCTACGAGCAGTACTTC. It encodes CATTRYGTSGYEQYF.

The gene calls are TRBV5-6 and TRBJ1-5, with 11 bases lining up with TRBD1. There are 15 residues in the CDR3. Germline V gene lookup returns CDR1 SGHDT and CDR2 YYEEEE. V trimming: 4 bases; J trimming: 1 base; junction bases outside the gene matches: 1. The CDR3 DNA reads TGTGCCAGCAGCCGGGACAGGGGGAGCAATCAGCCCCAGCATTTT. This encodes CASSRDRGSNQPQHF.

This chain links TRBV6-5 with TRBJ2-5; 11 bases fit TRBD1. The J call may be incorrect, as the DNA end agrees better with TRBJ2-7. The CDR3 is 15 residues long. From germline, CDR1 is MNHEY and CDR2 SVGAGI. CDR3 loop: CASSTWTGGWYEQYF. The CDR3 nucleotides are TGTGCCAGCAGCACATGGACAGGGGGCTGGTACGAGCAGTACTTC.

The chain has TRBV6-5 and TRBJ1-4; 7 positions agree with TRBD1. Unmatched junction bases numbered 10, after V lost 5 bases and J lost 7 bases. Germline CDR1 is MNHEY and CDR2 is SVGAGI. The CDR3 is 15 amino acids. The CDR3 reads CASSRSSGGTEKLFF. DNA of the CDR3: TGTGCCAGCAGTCGCAGCTCAGGGGGGACTGAAAAACTGTTTTTT.

This clone was detected only once. The chain joins TRBV5-8 to TRBJ1-1; D ambiguous. The CDR3 totals 14 residues. Trimming removed 6 bases from V and 3 bases from J, with 15 bases in between. From germline, CDR1 is SGHTS and CDR2 YDEGEE. The CDR3 region is CASKRPGGYTEAFF. DNA for the CDR3: TGTGCCAGCAAGCGCCCCGGAGGGTACACTGAAGCTTTCTTT.

The J gene is TRBJ1-5, the V gene TRBV2; D is unresolved. Trimming shortened V by 1 base and J by 0 bases, and 13 bases separated the two germline ends. The CDR3 contains 17 residues. The germline V gene encodes CDR1 SNHLY and CDR2 FYNNEI. The CDR3: CASSEGLRFNSNQPQHF. CDR3 in DNA: TGTGCCAGCAGTGAAGGATTGAGATTCAATAGCAATCAGCCCCAGCATTTT.

The chain recombines TRBV27 with TRBJ1-5; D is unresolved. Germline lookup yields CDR1 MNHEY and CDR2 SMNVEV (reference sequence). The CDR3 has 14 residues. Between the trimmed V and J ends, which lost 6 bases and 5 bases, there was a span of 14 bases. Written as DNA, the CDR3 is TGTGCCAGCAGCTCGTCAGACTGGGATCAGCCCCAGCATTTT. The encoded protein is CASSSSDWDQPQHF.

Here the CDR3 DNA reads TGTGCCAGCAGCCAAGCCGCTTCCTACGAGCAGTACTTC. It yields the protein CASSQAASYEQYF. The chain is built from TRBV4-2 and TRBJ2-5; D is undetermined. The J call is in doubt because the DNA end fits TRBJ2-7 better. The CDR3 is 13 residues long. Germline loops: CDR1 LGHNA, CDR2 YNFKEQ.

This clone was recorded only once. The chain combines TRBV7-9 with TRBJ2-3; 10 bases are shared with TRBD2. After removal of 5 bases from V and 0 bases from J, the junction contained 5 bases not matched to a gene. This CDR3 comprises 16 residues. CDR1 and CDR2 (germline): SEHNR, FQNEAQ (reference sequence). Written as DNA, the CDR3 is TGTGCCAGCAGCGCTCCGGGACTAGCGAGCACAGATACGCAGTATTTT. Its translation is CASSAPGLASTDTQYF.

The CDR3 sequence is CASSFRRGHNQPQHF. The CDR3 DNA is TGTGCCAGCAGCTTTCGCAGGGGTCATAATCAGCCCCAGCATTTT. The V call is TRBV5-6, the J call TRBJ1-5, with a tentative D call TRBD1 (6 bases). The CDR3 covers 15 residues. CDR1 and CDR2 from the germline V gene are SGHDT and YYEEEE. Trimming stripped 2 bases from V and 4 bases from J, with 13 bases between.

V gene TRBV4-2 combines with J gene TRBJ2-7; TRBD1 is a possible D gene (5 bases). This CDR3 has 13 amino acids. The ends were cut back, 2 bases at V and 1 base at J, with 6 bases in the middle. Germline V gene sequence: CDR1 LGHNA, CDR2 YNFKEQ. The CDR3 DNA follows: TGTGCCAGCAGCCAAAGACAGTCCTACGAGCAGTACTTC. Translation: CASSQRQSYEQYF.

V and J are TRBV4-1 and TRBJ1-2; TRBD1 is a possible D gene (5 bases). The CDR3 is made up of 16 amino acids. Looked up from germline, CDR1 is MGHRA and CDR2 is YSYEKL. V lost 0 bases and J lost 5, with 16 bases in between. The CDR3 sequence is CASSQDLLTGDYGYTF. The CDR3 nucleotides are TGCGCCAGCAGCCAAGATCTTCTAACAGGAGATTATGGCTACACCTTC.

This clone was seen only a few times. The rearrangement links TRBV9 to TRBJ2-4, with TRBD1 matching 7 bases. The germline V gene has CDR1 SGDLS and CDR2 YYNGEE. This CDR3 has 18 residues. The J segment lost 0 bases and the V segment lost 3 bases, leaving 12 bases of the junction unmatched. In DNA, the CDR3 is TGTGCCAGCAGCGGACGACAGGGAGACGAGCTAGCCAAAAACATTCAGTACTTC. Translating gives CASSGRQGDELAKNIQYF.

The chain couples TRBV9 to TRBJ1-2; D not resolved. Per the germline V gene, CDR1 is SGDLS and CDR2 is YYNGEE. The CDR3 runs to 15 residues. Trimming shortened V by 0 bases and J by 0 bases, and 9 bases separated the two germline ends. The CDR3 reads CASSVADTANYGYTF. The DNA of the CDR3 is TGTGCCAGCAGCGTAGCTGACACAGCTAACTATGGCTACACCTTC.

The chain has TRBV6-4 and TRBJ2-5, with 10 bases aligning to TRBD2. The CDR3 loop spans 15 amino acids. J was trimmed by 1 base and V by 5 bases; bases with no gene match: 4. Germline V gene lookup returns CDR1 MRHNA and CDR2 SNTAGT. DNA of the CDR3: TGTGCCAGCAGTCCCTCTAGCGGGAGCCAAGAGACCCAGTACTTC. Its protein product is CASSPSSGSQETQYF.

V is TRBV6-5 and J is TRBJ1-1; perhaps TRBD1 as D (5 bases). Trimming removed 4 bases at V and 5 bases at J, with 5 bases between. The V gene's germline CDR1 is MNHEY and CDR2 SVGAGI. The length of the CDR3 is 11 residues. CDR3 region: CASSSGTEAFF. DNA of the CDR3: TGTGCCAGCAGTTCAGGGACTGAAGCTTTCTTT.

This clone occurred a few times. This chain uses TRBV7-9 with TRBJ1-3; D call uncertain. The ends were cut back, 1 base at V and 6 bases at J, with 10 bases in the middle. Germline V CDR1 and CDR2: SEHNR, FQNEAQ (reference sequence). CDR3 length: 14 amino acids. Here the CDR3 DNA reads TGTGCCAGCAGCTTAGGCCAGGTTCTAAACACCATATATTTT. Amino acids: CASSLGQVLNTIYF.